The 12 T cell receptor beta chains below come from one sample, sequenced in a study of shared clonotypes between healthy human individuals. The table came from immunoSEQ multiplex PCR; TCRdb's copy has only in-frame clones and leaves some out. The sample records 980,000 or so clones, approximately 80% being singletons. Sequenced sample: memory CD4+ T cells sorted from blood. Subset noted: CD45RA-negative fraction. These receptors originate from a man aged 18 to 30 in good health.

This clone has just one count. The chain uses TRBV4-3 and TRBJ2-3; 13 positions match TRBD2. Germline lookup yields CDR1 LGHNA and CDR2 YSLEER. V lost 3 bases and J lost 2; bases outside the gene matches: 8. The CDR3 runs 18 residues. CDR3 protein: CASSQARLAGGDTDTQYF. The CDR3 DNA reads TGCGCCAGCAGCCAGGCGCGACTAGCGGGAGGCGACACAGATACGCAGTATTTT.

Details on this clone: This likely stems from a read error, as it lies one base from a far larger clone. The chain is built from TRBV7-6 and TRBJ1-1, with a weak D call TRBD1 (6 bases). Germline-derived CDR1 and CDR2 are SGHVS and FNYEAQ. The CDR3 is made up of 15 amino acids. The V gene lost 4 bases and the J gene lost 6 bases, with 18 bases spanning the gap. The CDR3 is CASSSPRDKVSEAFF. The DNA of the CDR3 is TGTGCCAGCAGCTCCCCCCGGGACAAGGTTTCTGAAGCTTTCTTT.

The V call is TRBV10-1, the J call TRBJ2-7; D unclear. CDR1 is WNHNN, CDR2 SYGVQD, per germline (reference sequence). V was cut by 0 bases and J by 2 bases, with 8 bases left in between. The CDR3 consists of 14 residues. CDR3 region: CASSESIKAYEQYF. DNA of the CDR3: TGCGCCAGCAGTGAGTCGATTAAGGCCTACGAGCAGTACTTC.

A few counts support this clone. This chain links TRBV5-8 with TRBJ2-7; the D is unclear. In germline, CDR1 is SGHTS, CDR2 YDEGEE. Between the trimmed V and J ends, which lost 0 bases and 1 base, there was a span of 8 bases. The CDR3 spans 14 residues. Written as DNA, the CDR3 is TGTGCCAGCAGCTTGGACGGACCGTCCTACGAGCAGTACTTC. It specifies CASSLDGPSYEQYF.

V is TRBV7-9 and J is TRBJ2-3; a weak D match, TRBD2 (6 bases). The germline V and J ends were trimmed by 6 bases and 3 bases, with 13 bases remaining between them. The CDR3 is 14 residues long. Germline CDR1 reads SEHNR; CDR2 reads FQNEAQ (reference sequence). The CDR3 here is CASRSRGLTDTQYF. The CDR3 region has the DNA TGTGCCAGCAGGTCACGGGGGTTAACAGATACGCAGTATTTT. Looking up the rest from reference TRBV7-9 and TRBJ2-3 gives the full variable domain: DTGVSQNPRHKITKRGQNVTFRCDPISEHNRLYWYRQTLGQGPEFLTYFQNEAQLEKSRLLSDRFSAERPKGSFSTLEIQRTEQGDSAMYLCASRSRGLTDTQYFGPGTRLTVL.

J is TRBJ2-5 and V is TRBV5-1; D may be TRBD2 (5 bases). From germline, CDR1 is SGHRS and CDR2 YFSETQ. The V end lost 4 bases, the J end lost 2 bases, and 15 bases lay between the germline ends. This CDR3 spans 15 amino acids. CDR3 protein: CASSPLDGGQETQYF. The CDR3 nucleotides are TGCGCCAGCAGCCCACTGGACGGAGGACAAGAGACCCAGTACTTC.

The chain is built from TRBV6-5 and TRBJ2-3; TRBD1 aligns across 8 bases. CDR3 length equals 16 residues. The junction had 7 bases not matched to a gene; V was cut back by 2 bases and J by 3 bases. Germline V CDR1 and CDR2: MNHEY, SVGAGI. In DNA, the CDR3 is TGTGCCAGCAGTTACCGGGGACAGGCGGGAACAGATACGCAGTATTTT. Protein: CASSYRGQAGTDTQYF.

J is TRBJ1-2 and V is TRBV5-1; D might be TRBD1 (6 bases). Germline V CDR1 and CDR2: SGHRS, YFSETQ. Trimming cost V 1 base and J 4 bases, with 11 bases left between them. The CDR3 has 14 residues. CDR3 loop: CASSLSRDTYGYTF. In DNA form, the CDR3 reads TGCGCCAGCAGCTTGAGCCGGGACACCTATGGCTACACCTTC.

The CDR3 DNA sequence: TGTGCCATCAGTAGCGGGGGGCGGAGGACTTGGGCAGATACGCAGTATTTT. It codes for CAISSGGRRTWADTQYF. The rearrangement joins TRBV10-3 to TRBJ2-3; 9 nucleotides align to TRBD2. V was pared by 5 bases and J by 4 bases, with 13 bases of the junction left unmatched. This CDR3 comprises 17 residues. From germline, CDR1 is ENHRY and CDR2 SYGVKD.

The chain combines TRBV28 with TRBJ1-5, with 8 bases identical to TRBD1. From germline, CDR1 is MDHEN and CDR2 SYDVKM. This CDR3 contains 15 residues. J lost 7 bases, V lost 6 bases, and 11 bases had no gene match. The CDR3 is CASRRSDRERQPQHF. In DNA form, the CDR3 reads TGTGCCAGCAGGCGGTCGGACAGGGAGCGACAGCCCCAGCATTTT.

The J gene is TRBJ1-2, the V gene TRBV25-1; possible D gene TRBD1, 5 bases. V gave up 3 bases and J gave up 8 bases, with 13 bases separating them. The CDR3 extends over 13 amino acids. CDR1 is MGHDK and CDR2 is SYGVNS in the germline V gene. Written as DNA, the CDR3 is TGTGCCAGCAGTGACGCCCTCGGGGGAGGCTACACCTTC. Its translation: CASSDALGGGYTF.

Regarding this clone: This may stem from a read error, because a much larger clone lies one nucleotide away. This specimen includes other DNA sequences encoding the same CDR3. This rearrangement joins TRBV19 to TRBJ2-7, with 12 bases identical to TRBD1. Germline assignment: CDR1 LNHDA and CDR2 SQIVND (reference sequence). This CDR3 is built from 15 residues. The trim removed 3 bases at V and 4 bases at J, leaving 4 bases unmatched. The DNA of the CDR3 is TGTGCCAGTAGTATCGGGGGACAGGGGGCGTACGAGCAGTACTTC. Protein product: CASSIGGQGAYEQYF.